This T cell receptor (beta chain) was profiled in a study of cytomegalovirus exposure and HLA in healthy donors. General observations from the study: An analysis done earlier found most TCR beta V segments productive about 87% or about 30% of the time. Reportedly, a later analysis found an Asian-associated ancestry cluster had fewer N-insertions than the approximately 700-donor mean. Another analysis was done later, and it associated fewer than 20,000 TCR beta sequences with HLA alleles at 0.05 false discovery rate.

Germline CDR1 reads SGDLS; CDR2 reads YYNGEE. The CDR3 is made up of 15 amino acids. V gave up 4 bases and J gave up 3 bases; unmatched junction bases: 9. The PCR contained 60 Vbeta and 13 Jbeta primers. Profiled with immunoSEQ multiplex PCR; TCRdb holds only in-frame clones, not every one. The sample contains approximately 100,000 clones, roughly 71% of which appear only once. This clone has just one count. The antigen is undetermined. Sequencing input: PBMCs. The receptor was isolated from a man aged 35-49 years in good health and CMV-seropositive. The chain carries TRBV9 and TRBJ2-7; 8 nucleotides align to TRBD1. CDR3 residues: CASSPRTGLVYEQYF. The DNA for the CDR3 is TGTGCCAGCAGCCCCCGGACAGGGCTCGTCTACGAGCAGTACTTC.